The T cell receptor beta chain described here comes from a study of T-cell reconstitution after alpha-beta-depleted transplantation in children. Points from the study as a whole: The study reportedly traced alpha-beta T cells about two months after transplant to several hundred expanded graft clones. Recipient T cells and thymic progenitors that survived gave rise to the high TCRbeta diversity observed at day 60 in some patients. Hyperexpanded clones declined; after one year, newly produced T cells mostly supplied diversity.

Unique molecular identifiers were used to barcode this TCRbeta library. One entry per CDR3 protein, called by TCRdb with MiXCR from the PCR reads. Among about 580,000 distinct CDR3 sequences listed, over 20% were seen once. This clonotype was detected many times. Its specificity is unknown. With V trimmed by 5 bases and J by 5 bases, 7 bases remained unmatched. The CDR3 spans 15 residues. Germline CDR1 reads KGHDR; CDR2 reads SFDVKD. The sample here was PBMCs, taken before TCRalphabeta/CD19-depleted stem cell transplant. The gene calls are TRBV24-1 and TRBJ2-1; TRBD2 agrees at 8 bases. The TCR comes from a boy less than two years old with Wiskott-Aldrich syndrome, due to receive a stem cell transplant. CDR3 sequence: CATSASSGGNNEQFF. CDR3 sequence (DNA): TGTGCCACCAGTGCGTCGAGCGGGGGAAACAATGAGCAGTTCTTC.